This TCR beta chain comes out of a study of blood T cells in healthy people across ages. Sample-barcoded 5' priming and a J-beta primer mix drove a second PCR of about 6 to 12 cycles. Every sample gave at least 2.5 million paired-end reads containing CDR3. TCRdb re-analysed the 5' RACE reads in MiXCR, keeping a single row per CDR3 protein. This table holds about a million distinct CDR3 sequences, 48% found once. Germline CDR1 is SGDLS and CDR2 is YYNGEE. The CDR3 is made up of 16 amino acids. Trimming cost V 0 bases and J 6 bases, with 16 bases left between them. Total RNA, at least 5 micrograms per sample, came from PBMCs.

The sequenced material came from blood. The source is a man under 40 in good health. This chain connects TRBV9 to TRBJ2-1; D is possibly TRBD1 (6 bases). The CDR3: CASSVAGHGGINEQFF. CDR3 nucleotide sequence: TGTGCCAGCAGCGTAGCAGGGCATGGGGGCATCAATGAGCAGTTCTTC.